This T cell receptor (beta chain) was sequenced for a study of blood T cell repertoires in COVID-19. Study information: COVID-19 samples, acute and convalescent, were from the United States, Italy and Spain. T cells, B-cell-depleted T cells, or PBMCs supplied cDNA or gDNA.

Germline lookup yields CDR1 LGHNA and CDR2 YSLEER. V gave up 0 bases and J gave up 4 bases, with 15 bases separating them. This CDR3 spans 16 amino acids. Only in-frame clones appear in the TCRdb table, and some are missing; sequencing was by immunoSEQ multiplex PCR. The profile shows a few hundred thousand clones, 80% to 90% of them singletons. This clone was counted a single time. The V and J genes are TRBV4-3 and TRBJ1-2; no firm D call. The sequence was obtained from a woman aged 50 to 65 with acute or convalescent COVID-19. The sample consisted of peripheral blood. CDR3 amino acids: CASSQDPGFSGYGYTF. DNA for the CDR3: TGCGCCAGCAGCCAAGACCCGGGTTTTTCGGGCTATGGCTACACCTTC.